A single sample is the source of the 9 T cell receptor beta chains below, sequenced in a study of blood T cells in healthy people across ages (dated by TCRdb to between 2015 and 2016). The method behind the library was 5' RACE. The sequencer listed for this sample is Illumina HiSeq 2500. A second PCR of about 7 to 12 cycles was run with a J-beta primer mix and a sample-barcoded 5' primer. TCRdb ran its own pipeline on the public reads, namely fastp trimming at Q25 and MiXCR clone calling, and kept in-frame beta chains. Duplicate CDR3 protein sequences are folded into a single record with the most common DNA and genes. The sample table shows about 720,000 distinct CDR3 sequences, and roughly 20% are seen once. Roughly 22% of the sample goes to the ten largest clones. Material for sequencing was blood. The receptor set was obtained from a man aged 70-80 years in good health.

The V gene is TRBV6-1, the J gene TRBJ2-5; no reliable D call. Gene TRBJ2-7 matches the end of the DNA better, so the J call may be wrong. The CDR3 loop spans 11 amino acids. Per germline, CDR1 MNHNS and CDR2 SASEGT. CDR3 amino acids: CASKTSHEQYV. The CDR3, as DNA: TGTGCCAGCAAGACCTCCCACGAGCAGTACGTC.

V usage is TRBV4-3 and J usage is TRBJ2-1, with TRBD2 matching 12 bases. The V segment lost 0 bases and the J segment 5 bases; nucleotides outside the gene matches: 2. Per germline, CDR1 LGHNA and CDR2 YSLEER. The CDR3 extends over 16 amino acids. CDR3 loop: CASSQERLAGDNEQFF. In DNA form, the CDR3 reads TGCGCCAGCAGCCAAGAGAGACTAGCGGGAGACAATGAGCAGTTCTTC.

The chain has TRBV10-3 and TRBJ1-5; 9 nucleotides align to TRBD1. This CDR3 contains 15 residues. Germline lookup yields CDR1 ENHRY and CDR2 SYGVKD. V lost 3 bases and J lost 11; bases outside the gene matches: 11. As DNA, the CDR3 is TGTGCCATCAGTGAAACGATGGACAGGGGAACGGCCCAGCATTTT. It yields the protein CAISETMDRGTAQHF.

This clonotype turned up a few times. The genes are TRBV11-2 and TRBJ2-1, with 10 bases matching TRBD1. The DNA end is more similar to TRBJ2-7, so the J call may be wrong. From germline, CDR1 is SGHAT and CDR2 FQNNGV. There are 14 residues in the CDR3. In DNA, the CDR3 is TGTGCCAGCAGTCCCGGGACAGGGGCCGACGAGCAGTACTTC. Translating gives CASSPGTGADEQYF.

This clonotype appeared a few times. The chain joins TRBV7-2 to TRBJ2-3; D might be TRBD2 (7 bases). Germline CDR1 reads SGHTA; CDR2 reads FQGNSA. The CDR3 length is 15 residues. Deletions cut 4 bases from V and 6 bases from J, with 17 bases between. In DNA form, the CDR3 reads TGTGCCAGCAGCTCATTTCGGGGGGCGGGGGATACGCAGTATTTT. The encoded protein is CASSSFRGAGDTQYF.

This clonotype was seen only a few times. The chain employs TRBV12-5 and TRBJ1-1; D is unclear. The CDR3 consists of 13 residues. In germline, CDR1 is LGHNT, CDR2 FRNRAP. V was cut by 4 bases and J by 3 bases, with 9 bases left in between. Here the CDR3 DNA reads TGTGCTAGTGGTTCGGAACCATACACTGAAGCTTTCTTT. Translating gives CASGSEPYTEAFF.

The gene calls are TRBV2 and TRBJ2-7, with D tentatively TRBD1 (5 bases). V dropped 6 bases and J dropped 0 bases, with 12 bases sitting between them. The CDR3 runs 14 residues. Looked up from germline, CDR1 is SNHLY and CDR2 is FYNNEI. The CDR3 region is CASRMDILSYEQYF. CDR3 DNA sequence: TGTGCCAGCAGAATGGACATTCTCTCCTACGAGCAGTACTTC.

The chain couples TRBV5-1 to TRBJ2-5; D remains unclear. The CDR3 is 14 amino acids. Looked up from germline, CDR1 is SGHRS and CDR2 is YFSETQ. Trimming pared 5 bases from V and 1 base from J, leaving 12 bases between. The CDR3 sequence: CASRGSVLQETQYF. CDR3 nucleotides: TGCGCCAGCAGAGGGTCAGTTCTCCAAGAGACCCAGTACTTC.

This clonotype was counted many times. This chain uses TRBV6-4 with TRBJ2-1, with D uncertain. V was trimmed by 0 bases and J by 5 bases, leaving 14 bases between them. Germline V lookup: CDR1 MRHNA, CDR2 SNTAGT. The CDR3 consists of 16 residues. DNA of the CDR3: TGTGCCAGCAGTGACTCGATGTCTAGGGCCCACAATGAGCAGTTCTTC. This gives the protein CASSDSMSRAHNEQFF.